Each of the 15 T cell receptor beta chains below was sequenced from the same sample in a study of response to subunit inactivated influenza vaccine (dated by TCRdb to the late 2010s). Preparation of the library involved RT-PCR. Sequencing was performed on an Illumina HiSeq 2500. The public reads were reanalyzed by TCRdb: fastp trimming at Q25, MiXCR alignment, in-frame beta chains only. For every CDR3 protein sequence, its rows merge into one entry that carries the most common genes and DNA. This sample is represented by fewer than 750,000 distinct CDR3 sequences; about 14% of them were singletons. Roughly 10% of the sample rests with the top ten. Specimen: PBMCs from blood, collected about 13 days after vaccination. The receptors stem from a man aged 45 to 65 who received an inactivated influenza vaccine. Donor details come from another sample of the same person, matched by shared clones.

This clonotype has at least ten counts. V gene TRBV20-1 combines with J gene TRBJ1-5; 9 positions agree with TRBD1. Germline values: CDR1 DFQATT, CDR2 SNEGSKA (reference sequence). This CDR3 contains 16 residues. With 0 bases clipped from V and 7 bases from J, the junction kept 10 bases outside the gene matches. The DNA for the CDR3 is TGCAGTGCTAGAGAACTCCGAACAGGGGGCGGACAGCCCCAGCATTTT. This codes for CSARELRTGGGQPQHF.

This clonotype occurred once. The V and J genes are TRBV5-5 and TRBJ2-1, with D perhaps TRBD1 (5 bases). The CDR3 has 15 amino acids. Trimming took off 0 bases at V and 3 bases at J, with 10 bases between the two ends. The V gene's germline CDR1 is SGHKS and CDR2 YYEKEE (reference sequence). The CDR3 sequence: CASSLADRDYNEQFF. In nucleotides, the CDR3 is TGTGCCAGCAGCTTGGCCGACAGAGACTACAATGAGCAGTTCTTC.

This clonotype was recorded a few times. This rearrangement joins TRBV18 to TRBJ1-1; D unresolved. With 2 bases removed from V and 3 bases from J, the gap between germline ends came to 16 bases. Per germline, CDR1 KGHSH and CDR2 LQKENI. The CDR3 is 16 amino acids. The CDR3 region has the DNA TGTGCCAGCTCACCAGGGAGATTAGAAATTTACACTGAAGCTTTCTTT. This sequence encodes CASSPGRLEIYTEAFF.

This clonotype was observed a few times. This chain uses TRBV5-1 with TRBJ2-3; D unresolved. The CDR3 spans 13 residues. Trimming took 4 bases from V and 5 from J, leaving 11 bases between them. Per the germline V gene, CDR1 is SGHRS and CDR2 is YFSETQ. The CDR3 reads CASSTLTGDTQYF. The CDR3 bases are TGCGCCAGCAGCACCCTCACTGGAGATACGCAGTATTTT.

This clonotype has just a few counts. The chain carries TRBV19 and TRBJ1-5; D is undetermined. Looked up from germline, CDR1 is LNHDA and CDR2 is SQIVND (reference sequence). Trimming cost V 2 bases and J 7 bases, with 12 bases left between them. The CDR3 length is 14 residues. Written as DNA, the CDR3 is TGTGCCAGTAGTATATATTCCGTGGGGCAGCCCCAGCATTTT. Its protein product is CASSIYSVGQPQHF.

The chain links TRBV5-1 to TRBJ2-1, with D perhaps assigned TRBD1 or TRBD2 (6 bases each). With 1 base removed from V and 10 bases from J, the gap between germline ends came to 18 bases. This CDR3 has 15 residues. Per germline, CDR1 SGHRS and CDR2 YFSETQ. The CDR3 here is CASSLRGTSPEEQFF. CDR3 in DNA: TGCGCCAGCAGCTTGCGGGGGACATCTCCTGAGGAGCAGTTCTTC.

The rearrangement links TRBV10-3 to TRBJ2-7, with D perhaps TRBD1 (6 bases). The CDR3 contains 13 residues. V was clipped by 6 bases and J by 1 base, with 10 bases between them. Germline values: CDR1 ENHRY, CDR2 SYGVKD. CDR3 sequence reads: CAISPTGSYEQYF. The CDR3 DNA reads TGTGCCATCAGCCCGACAGGATCCTACGAGCAGTACTTC.

The CDR3 sequence is CASSQDGTGSDTQYF. CDR3 sequence (DNA): TGCGCCAGCAGCCAAGATGGGACAGGGTCAGATACGCAGTATTTT. The chain has TRBV4-1 and TRBJ2-3; 9 positions agree with TRBD1. Unmatched junction bases numbered 2, after V lost 0 bases and J lost 4 bases. CDR3 length: 15 amino acids. Germline-derived CDR1 and CDR2 are MGHRA and YSYEKL.

This clonotype was recorded a few times. The chain uses TRBV18 and TRBJ2-5; D not certain. Trimming took off 2 bases at V and 5 bases at J, with 9 bases between the two ends. CDR3 length: 13 residues. Per the germline V gene, CDR1 is KGHSH and CDR2 is LQKENI. The CDR3: CASSPSTGETQYF. DNA of the CDR3: TGTGCCAGCTCACCATCGACTGGGGAGACCCAGTACTTC.

In its sample, this clonotype was seen a few times. The V and J genes are TRBV20-1 and TRBJ1-6; D is ambiguous. CDR3 size: 13 residues. V gave up 3 bases and J gave up 5 bases, with 8 bases separating them. The germline CDR1 and CDR2 sequences are DFQATT and SNEGSKA (reference sequence). The DNA for the CDR3 is TGCAGTGCTAGTTTGACTAATAATTCACCCCTCCACTTT. This translates into CSASLTNNSPLHF.

The table lists this clonotype with a few counts. The chain employs TRBV3-1 and TRBJ2-3; 13 bases match TRBD2. This CDR3 comprises 17 residues. Per germline, CDR1 LGHDT and CDR2 YNNKEL (reference sequence). Trimming cost V 4 bases and J 2 bases; bases outside gene matches: 6. DNA of the CDR3: TGTGCCAGCAGCCTCGGACTAGCGGGGGCCACCACAGATACGCAGTATTTT. Translated: CASSLGLAGATTDTQYF.

This chain links TRBV7-3 with TRBJ2-1, with D uncertain. Germline CDR1 and CDR2: SGHTA and FQGTGA. V lost 1 base, J lost 3 bases, and 7 bases lay in between. This CDR3 comprises 14 residues. The CDR3 protein is CASSLKADYNEQFF. The CDR3 nucleotides read TGTGCCAGCAGCTTAAAGGCGGACTACAATGAGCAGTTCTTC.

The rearrangement uses TRBV7-6 and TRBJ2-7; TRBD1 matches at 7 bases. V dropped 1 base and J dropped 4; count of bases not matched to a gene: 4. CDR1 SGHVS and CDR2 FNYEAQ come from the germline V gene. There are 14 residues in the CDR3. CDR3 sequence (DNA): TGTGCCAGCAGCTTAGGGGTGGGACAGTACGAGCAGTACTTC. This gives the protein CASSLGVGQYEQYF. The variable domain in full, completed from reference TRBV7-6 and TRBJ2-7, reads GAGVSQSPRYKVTKRGQDVALRCDPISGHVSLYWYRQALGQGPEFLTYFNYEAQQDKSGLPNDRFSAERPEGSISTLTIQRTEQRDSAMYRCASSLGVGQYEQYFGPGTRLTVT.

This clonotype has only a few counts. V usage is TRBV15 and J usage is TRBJ1-4, with D unresolved. Trimming took off 1 base at V and 8 bases at J, with 14 bases between the two ends. Per germline, CDR1 LNHNV and CDR2 YYDKDF (reference sequence). The CDR3 runs 15 residues. As DNA, the CDR3 is TGTGCCACCAGCAGAGTTAGAGGTCTTGCGGAAAAACTGTTTTTT. Protein sequence: CATSRVRGLAEKLFF.

The chain recombines TRBV5-6 with TRBJ2-2; D possibly uses TRBD1 or TRBD2 (5 bases each). V lost 4 bases to trimming and J lost 1 base, with 17 bases between them. This CDR3 has 17 amino acids. Germline V gives CDR1 SGHDT, CDR2 YYEEEE. The CDR3 DNA follows: TGTGCCAGCAGCAATACGAACAGGAGGCAGAACACCGGGGAGCTGTTTTTT. This translates into CASSNTNRRQNTGELFF.